Listed below are T cell receptor beta chains from one sample, sequenced in a study of response to subunit inactivated influenza vaccine. From the RT-PCR reads, TCRdb called clonotypes with MiXCR, one entry per CDR3 protein. The data hold 300,000 to 350,000 distinct CDR3 sequences, with 20% to 25% observed a single time. Here the sequenced sample was PBMCs from blood, taken around 22 months after vaccination. The receptors here all came from a man aged 45 to 75 who received an inactivated influenza vaccine. The CDR3 runs from the conserved cysteine through the conserved F or W. D genes are given only for firm matches. Expanded clones are given a class, and other clones once, few, many or no size at all.

d_gene: -
abundance: few
v_gene: TRBV12-3/TRBV12-4
j_gene: TRBJ1-1
CDR3nt: TGTGCCAGCAATTTGGGAGGGACTGAAGCTTTCTTT
CDR3aa: CASNLGGTEAFF

d_gene: -
abundance: -
v_gene: TRBV2
j_gene: TRBJ1-5
CDR3nt: TGTGCCAGCAGTGAACGCCGAGGCAATCAGCCCCAGCATTTT
CDR3aa: CASSERRGNQPQHF

d_gene: -
abundance: -
v_gene: TRBV4-3
j_gene: TRBJ1-4
CDR3nt: TGCGCCAGCAGCCAAGACCAAGATCTGGACAGAGGTGAAAAACTGTTTTTT
CDR3aa: CASSQDQDLDRGEKLFF

d_gene: -
abundance: many
v_gene: TRBV7-2
j_gene: TRBJ1-2
CDR3nt: TGTGCCAGCAGCCCACGGGCAGGAGTTAACTATGGCTACACCTTC
CDR3aa: CASSPRAGVNYGYTF

d_gene: -
abundance: many
v_gene: TRBV12-3/TRBV12-4
j_gene: TRBJ1-5
CDR3nt: -
CDR3aa: CASSFGSGNQPQHF

d_gene: -
abundance: -
v_gene: TRBV3-1
j_gene: TRBJ2-5
CDR3nt: TGTGCCAGCAGCCGCGACAGGTATCGCGAGACCCAGTACTTC
CDR3aa: CASSRDRYRETQYF

d_gene: -
abundance: many
v_gene: TRBV5-5
j_gene: TRBJ1-1
CDR3nt: TGTGCCAGCAGCCCGGACAGTTTTGAAGCTTTCTTT
CDR3aa: CASSPDSFEAFF

d_gene: TRBD1
abundance: -
v_gene: TRBV6-2/TRBV6-3
j_gene: TRBJ1-5
CDR3nt: TGTGCCACCCATTCGGGACAGGGGGCCTATCAGCCCCAGCATTTT
CDR3aa: CATHSGQGAYQPQHF

d_gene: -
abundance: -
v_gene: TRBV28
j_gene: TRBJ1-3
CDR3nt: TGTGCCAGCGTTCAGGGAGGGTCTGGAAACACCATATATTTT
CDR3aa: CASVQGGSGNTIYF

d_gene: -
abundance: few
v_gene: TRBV20-1
j_gene: TRBJ2-3
CDR3nt: TGCAGTGCTAGGGCCGACCGGGATACGCAGTATTTT
CDR3aa: CSARADRDTQYF

d_gene: -
abundance: few
v_gene: TRBV20-1
j_gene: TRBJ1-2
CDR3nt: TGCAGTGCTAGAGATTGGGGGCAGCTCTACTATGGCTACACCTTC
CDR3aa: CSARDWGQLYYGYTF

d_gene: -
abundance: few
v_gene: TRBV9
j_gene: TRBJ2-5
CDR3nt: TGTGCCAGCAGCGAGCGGACATTTCAAGAGACCCAGTACTTC
CDR3aa: CASSERTFQETQYF

d_gene: -
abundance: -
v_gene: TRBV4-1
j_gene: TRBJ1-3
CDR3nt: TGCGCCAGCAGCCAAGATGCAGTGGGGACATCGAGCACCATATATTTT
CDR3aa: CASSQDAVGTSSTIYF

d_gene: TRBD1
abundance: -
v_gene: TRBV5-1
j_gene: TRBJ2-1
CDR3nt: TGCGCCAGCAACCCATCTTTTCCGGGACAGGGTCGGAATGAGCAGTTCTTC
CDR3aa: CASNPSFPGQGRNEQFF

d_gene: -
abundance: few
v_gene: TRBV18
j_gene: TRBJ2-5
CDR3nt: TGTGCCAGCTCACCACTCCTGGAGGCCCAGTACTTC
CDR3aa: CASSPLLEAQYF

d_gene: -
abundance: -
v_gene: TRBV7-9
j_gene: TRBJ1-3
CDR3nt: TGTGCCAGCACCGGGGCAGAGGTTTTCTCTGGAAACACCATATATTTT
CDR3aa: CASTGAEVFSGNTIYF

d_gene: -
abundance: few
v_gene: TRBV6-6
j_gene: TRBJ1-5
CDR3nt: TGTGCCACGGGGTCTGGGCAGCCCCAGCATTTT
CDR3aa: CATGSGQPQHF

d_gene: TRBD2
abundance: few
v_gene: TRBV5-6
j_gene: TRBJ2-3
CDR3nt: TGTGCCAGCAGCACGGGGGGTACGCAGTATTTT
CDR3aa: CASSTGGTQYF

d_gene: -
abundance: -
v_gene: TRBV5-6
j_gene: TRBJ2-7
CDR3nt: TGTGCCAGCAGCTTGGGATCGCAGCAGGGATACGAGCAGTACTTC
CDR3aa: CASSLGSQQGYEQYF

d_gene: -
abundance: few
v_gene: TRBV29-1
j_gene: TRBJ2-2
CDR3nt: TGCAGCGTTGAGTCAGACACCGGGGAGCTGTTTTTT
CDR3aa: CSVESDTGELFF

d_gene: -
abundance: few
v_gene: TRBV6-1
j_gene: TRBJ2-5
CDR3nt: TGTGCCAGCAGCCCATCCCGCCAAGAGACCCAGTACTTC
CDR3aa: CASSPSRQETQYF

d_gene: -
abundance: few
v_gene: TRBV20-1
j_gene: TRBJ2-1
CDR3nt: TGCAGTGCTAGAGACGGTAATGAGCAGTTCTTC
CDR3aa: CSARDGNEQFF